Below are 26 T cell receptor beta chains sequenced from a single sample in a study of shared clonotypes between healthy human individuals. Data came from immunoSEQ multiplex PCR; TCRdb stores just in-frame clones and leaves some out. The data hold 400,000 to 500,000 clones, with roughly 85% observed a single time. The material sequenced was PBMCs. These receptors all come from a woman aged 40-49 years in good health. Some clones in this sample may be carry-over from other donors' samples.

The chain recombines TRBV7-9 with TRBJ2-5, with D perhaps TRBD1 (6 bases). The CDR3 extends over 15 amino acids. The germline CDR1 and CDR2 sequences are SEHNR and FQNEAQ (reference sequence). V gave up 4 bases and J gave up 3 bases, with 15 bases separating them. The chain's CDR3 is CASSSQGSGKETQYF. In DNA, the CDR3 is TGTGCCAGCAGCTCACAGGGCTCGGGCAAAGAGACCCAGTACTTC. The variable domain in full, with the rest retrieved from reference TRBV7-9 and TRBJ2-5, is DTGVSQNPRHKITKRGQNVTFRCDPISEHNRLYWYRQTLGQGPEFLTYFQNEAQLEKSRLLSDRFSAERPKGSFSTLEIQRTEQGDSAMYLCASSSQGSGKETQYFGPGTRLLVL.

The rearrangement links TRBV18 to TRBJ2-7; 10 positions agree with TRBD1. Trimming took 4 bases from V and 3 from J; bases not matched to a gene: 3. The CDR3 is made up of 14 amino acids. Germline lookup yields CDR1 KGHSH and CDR2 LQKENI. The CDR3 sequence is CASSQGQGNYEQYF. CDR3 in DNA: TGTGCCAGCTCACAGGGACAGGGGAACTACGAGCAGTACTTC.

The chain joins TRBV10-3 to TRBJ1-5, with D possibly being TRBD1 (6 bases). V was shortened by 4 bases and J by 5 bases, with 9 bases between the two germline ends. CDR1 and CDR2 (germline): ENHRY, SYGVKD. The CDR3 consists of 13 residues. The DNA of the CDR3 is TGTGCCATCAGTGGGGGGCTGGATCAGCCCCAGCATTTT. It is translated as CAISGGLDQPQHF.

This clone was counted a few times. The chain is built from TRBV19 and TRBJ1-1; D might be TRBD1 (6 bases). The CDR3 sequence is 13 residues long. The germline gives CDR1 LNHDA, CDR2 SQIVND (reference sequence). V was clipped by 5 bases and J by 9 bases, with 16 bases between them. The CDR3 nucleotides are TGTGCCAGTAGTGAGTCAGGGGTGATTAAAGCTTTCTTT. This translates into CASSESGVIKAFF.

The V and J genes are TRBV18 and TRBJ2-7; 9 nucleotides align to TRBD1. The CDR3 totals 16 residues. Germline-derived CDR1 and CDR2 are KGHSH and LQKENI. The V and J ends lost 3 bases and 2 bases, in that order; junction bases with no gene match: 8. For the CDR3, the DNA is TGTGCCAGCTCACCCAGACAGGGGGGCACCACCTACGAGCAGTACTTC. Translation: CASSPRQGGTTYEQYF.

This clone turned up a few times. This sequence joins TRBV11-1 and TRBJ2-1; 11 bases line up with TRBD2. Germline values: CDR1 SGHAT, CDR2 FQDESV (reference sequence). Losses at the gene ends were 9 bases for V and 3 bases for J; bases not matched to a gene: 10. This CDR3 region has 16 residues. CDR3 protein: CASTETGTSGYNEQFF. For the CDR3, the DNA is TGTGCCAGTACTGAGACCGGGACTAGCGGCTACAATGAGCAGTTCTTC.

This clone was detected ten times or more. CDR3 DNA sequence: TGTGCCAGTTGGCCGGGTTGGGTGAACACTGAAGCTTTCTTT. Translation gives CASWPGWVNTEAFF. V usage is TRBV19 and J usage is TRBJ1-1; no clear D gene. Trimming took 8 bases from V and 0 from J, leaving 13 bases between them. Germline CDR1 and CDR2: LNHDA and SQIVND (reference sequence). There are 14 residues in the CDR3.

This clone occurred a few times. The chain employs TRBV5-4 and TRBJ2-7; either TRBD1 or TRBD2 may fit D (5 bases each). V was clipped by 6 bases and J by 8 bases, with 18 bases between them. The CDR3 length is 13 residues. CDR1 and CDR2 (germline): SGHNT, YYREEE (reference sequence). The CDR3 sequence is CASTPGTGLKQYF. The CDR3, as DNA: TGTGCCAGCACCCCAGGGACCGGTTTGAAGCAGTACTTC.

As concerns this clone: This sample includes further DNA sequences coding for the same CDR3. The chain joins TRBV30 to TRBJ1-3, with a weak D call TRBD1 (5 bases). Deletions cut 3 bases from V and 0 bases from J, with 12 bases between. The CDR3 length is 15 residues. The germline V gene encodes CDR1 GTSNPN and CDR2 SVGIG (reference sequence). The CDR3 region is CAWSGGRNSGNTIYF. As DNA, the CDR3 is TGTGCCTGGAGCGGGGGACGGAACTCTGGAAACACCATATATTTT.

The chain couples TRBV29-1 to TRBJ1-1; D remains ambiguous. This CDR3 has 12 amino acids. CDR1 is SQVTM and CDR2 is ANQGSEA in the germline V gene. V lost 3 bases and J lost 6, with 11 bases in between. CDR3 DNA: TGCAGCGTTGAGGACGTAGGCGCTGAAGCTTTCTTT. Its translation: CSVEDVGAEAFF.

The chain has TRBV10-3 and TRBJ2-1; D ambiguous. The CDR3 runs to 11 residues. Per germline, CDR1 ENHRY and CDR2 SYGVKD. V was shortened by 1 base and J by 15 bases, with 10 bases between the two germline ends. The CDR3 DNA is TGTGCCATCAGTGAGTACATAGAACGGTTCTTC. Encoded protein: CAISEYIERFF.

This clone was recorded a few times. The same CDR3 is also encoded by other DNA sequences in this sample. The chain recombines TRBV28 with TRBJ1-5; D is perhaps TRBD1 (6 bases). There are 13 residues in the CDR3. V shed 8 bases and J shed 4 bases, with 12 bases lying between them. CDR1 is MDHEN and CDR2 is SYDVKM in the germline V gene. CDR3 DNA sequence: TGTGCCAGCTCCCGGACAGTAAATCAGCCCCAGCATTTT. As protein: CASSRTVNQPQHF.

V and J are TRBV7-2 and TRBJ1-2; D is ambiguous. This CDR3 comprises 15 residues. CDR1 and CDR2 (germline): SGHTA, FQGNSA. The V gene lost 1 base and the J gene lost 5 bases, with 14 bases spanning the gap. This chain's CDR3 is CASSLVAALGYGYTF. The CDR3 coding sequence is TGTGCCAGCAGCTTAGTAGCAGCTCTTGGGTATGGCTACACCTTC.

The chain joins TRBV9 to TRBJ2-5; D may correspond to TRBD1 or TRBD2 (6 bases each). This CDR3 comprises 15 residues. Germline assignment: CDR1 SGDLS and CDR2 YYNGEE. The V end was cut by 1 base, the J end by 4 bases, with 14 bases between. CDR3 nucleotide sequence: TGTGCCAGCAGCGTATTAGGGGGGCCGGGAGAGACCCAGTACTTC. It yields the protein CASSVLGGPGETQYF.

This chain uses TRBV19 with TRBJ1-1; 7 bases are shared with TRBD1. CDR1 and CDR2 from the germline V gene are LNHDA and SQIVND (reference sequence). The CDR3 runs to 17 residues. Unmatched junction bases numbered 18, after V lost 3 bases and J lost 8 bases. The CDR3 DNA reads as TGTGCCAGTAGTATGTCCCGCGGCGGAGGGGGCGTCGGCGAAGCTTTCTTT. Amino acids: CASSMSRGGGGVGEAFF.

This chain joins TRBV23-1 and TRBJ2-7; tentatively, D is TRBD1 (6 bases). TRBV23-1 is an open reading frame, and its role is uncertain. The V end was cut by 5 bases, the J end by 3 bases, with 14 bases between. The CDR3 is 14 amino acids. For the CDR3, the DNA is TGCGCCAGCAGTACCGGGACAAAGAACTACGAGCAGTACTTC. Amino acid sequence: CASSTGTKNYEQYF.

Written as DNA, the CDR3 is TGCGCCAGCGGGGACAGTAATGAAAAACTGTTTTTT. Its protein product is CASGDSNEKLFF. The chain uses TRBV5-1 and TRBJ1-4; 7 bases line up with TRBD1. Germline assignment: CDR1 SGHRS and CDR2 YFSETQ. V trimming: 7 bases; J trimming: 4 bases; junction bases outside the gene matches: 1. The CDR3 totals 12 residues.

The V gene is TRBV28, the J gene TRBJ2-1, with 8 bases that match TRBD2. Unmatched junction bases numbered 13, after V lost 6 bases and J lost 0 bases. This CDR3 region has 18 residues. The germline gives CDR1 MDHEN, CDR2 SYDVKM. DNA for the CDR3: TGTGCCAGCAGGATTTACGGCGCGGGAGGCAGCTCCTACAATGAGCAGTTCTTC. It translates to CASRIYGAGGSSYNEQFF.

The rearrangement links TRBV9 to TRBJ2-7; possibly TRBD2 for D (5 bases). Germline loops: CDR1 SGDLS, CDR2 YYNGEE. The CDR3 totals 14 residues. Trimming shortened V by 0 bases and J by 3 bases, and 10 bases separated the two germline ends. CDR3 bases: TGTGCCAGCAGCGTAGGCGGGCTTAGCTACGAGCAGTACTTC. This codes for CASSVGGLSYEQYF.

The chain couples TRBV28 to TRBJ2-1; D remains unclear. V was clipped by 6 bases and J by 8 bases, with 17 bases between them. The length of the CDR3 is 14 residues. Germline V gene lookup returns CDR1 MDHEN and CDR2 SYDVKM. As DNA, the CDR3 is TGTGCCAGCAGCGACGCAGTGGTTAATCATGAGCAGTTCTTC. Translation: CASSDAVVNHEQFF.

This clone has just one count. V usage is TRBV5-4 and J usage is TRBJ1-6; D is possibly TRBD1 (6 bases). V shed 0 bases and J shed 10 bases, with 14 bases lying between them. The CDR3 consists of 15 residues. CDR1 is SGHNT, CDR2 YYREEE, per germline (reference sequence). As DNA, the CDR3 is TGTGCCAGCAGCTTGGCCGGTGGGGGCGGGTCACCCCTCCACTTT. This gives the protein CASSLAGGGGSPLHF.

This clone occurred many times. The chain combines TRBV18 with TRBJ2-3, with a tentative D call TRBD2 (5 bases). The germline V and J ends were trimmed by 0 bases and 3 bases, with 13 bases remaining between them. Germline-derived CDR1 and CDR2 are KGHSH and LQKENI. The CDR3 has 16 amino acids. The DNA for the CDR3 is TGTGCCAGCTCACCACCGGCTCTACCGGGGACAGATACGCAGTATTTT. Translated: CASSPPALPGTDTQYF.

This clone has ten or more counts. Other DNA sequences in the sample encode the same CDR3. The chain carries TRBV28 and TRBJ1-3; a weak D match, TRBD1 (5 bases). Germline V gives CDR1 MDHEN, CDR2 SYDVKM. Trimming took off 3 bases at V and 3 bases at J, with 9 bases between the two ends. CDR3 length: 14 residues. The CDR3 nucleotides are TGTGCCAGCAGTTTTGGGGGAGGTGGAAACACCATATATTTT. Encoded protein: CASSFGGGGNTIYF.

This clone has just a few counts. This chain joins TRBV5-4 and TRBJ2-3; D not certain. This CDR3 comprises 11 residues. In germline, CDR1 is SGHNT, CDR2 YYREEE (reference sequence). The V end lost 2 bases, the J end lost 4 bases, and 2 bases lay between the germline ends. Written as DNA, the CDR3 is TGTGCCAGCAGCTTTGCAGATACGCAGTATTTT. This encodes CASSFADTQYF.

The chain joins TRBV2 to TRBJ2-7; TRBD1 aligns across 8 bases. The CDR3 length is 12 residues. After removal of 6 bases from V and 6 bases from J, the junction contained 4 bases not matched to a gene. Germline V gene lookup returns CDR1 SNHLY and CDR2 FYNNEI. CDR3 DNA: TGTGCCAGCAGCCAAGACAGGGGCGAGCAGTACTTC. It translates to CASSQDRGEQYF. Based on the CDR3 plus reference TRBV2 and TRBJ2-7, the full variable domain is EPEVTQTPSHQVTQMGQEVILRCVPISNHLYFYWYRQILGQKVEFLVSFYNNEISEKSEIFDDQFSVERPDGSNFTLKIRSTKLEDSAMYFCASSQDRGEQYFGPGTRLTVT.

The chain links TRBV6-1 to TRBJ1-5; the D is unclear. The germline V gene encodes CDR1 MNHNS and CDR2 SASEGT. V shed 6 bases and J shed 0 bases, with 9 bases lying between them. The CDR3 totals 14 residues. CDR3 sequence (DNA): TGTGCCAGCAGCGTGACGGATAGCAATCAGCCCCAGCATTTT. This translates into CASSVTDSNQPQHF.